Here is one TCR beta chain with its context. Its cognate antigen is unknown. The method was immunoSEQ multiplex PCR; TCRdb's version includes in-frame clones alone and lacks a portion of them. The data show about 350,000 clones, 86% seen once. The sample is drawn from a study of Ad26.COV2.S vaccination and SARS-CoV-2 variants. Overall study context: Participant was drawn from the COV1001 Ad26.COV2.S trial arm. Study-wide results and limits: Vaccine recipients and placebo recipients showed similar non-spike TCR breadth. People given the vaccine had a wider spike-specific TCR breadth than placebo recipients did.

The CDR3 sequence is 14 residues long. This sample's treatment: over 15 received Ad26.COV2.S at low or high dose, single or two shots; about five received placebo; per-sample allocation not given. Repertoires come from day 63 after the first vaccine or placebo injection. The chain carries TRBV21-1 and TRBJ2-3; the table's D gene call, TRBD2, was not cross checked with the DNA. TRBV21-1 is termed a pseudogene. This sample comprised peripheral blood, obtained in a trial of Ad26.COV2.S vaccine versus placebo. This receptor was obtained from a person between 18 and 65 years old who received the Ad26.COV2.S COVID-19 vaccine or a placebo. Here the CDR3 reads CASSGGPSTDTQYF. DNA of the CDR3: TGTGCCAGCAGCGGCGGGCCTAGCACAGATACGCAGTATTTT.